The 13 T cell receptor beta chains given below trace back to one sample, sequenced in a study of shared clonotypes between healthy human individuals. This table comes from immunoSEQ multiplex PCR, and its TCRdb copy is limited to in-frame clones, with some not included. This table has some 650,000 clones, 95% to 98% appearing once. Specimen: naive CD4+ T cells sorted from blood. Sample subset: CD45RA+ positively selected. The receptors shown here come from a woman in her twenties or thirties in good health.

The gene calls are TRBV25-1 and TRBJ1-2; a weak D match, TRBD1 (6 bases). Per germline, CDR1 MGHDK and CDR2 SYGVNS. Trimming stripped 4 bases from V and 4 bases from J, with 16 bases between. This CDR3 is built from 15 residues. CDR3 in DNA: TGTGCCAGCAGTGTGGGGGGCGAGCCTTTCTATGGCTACACCTTC. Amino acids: CASSVGGEPFYGYTF.

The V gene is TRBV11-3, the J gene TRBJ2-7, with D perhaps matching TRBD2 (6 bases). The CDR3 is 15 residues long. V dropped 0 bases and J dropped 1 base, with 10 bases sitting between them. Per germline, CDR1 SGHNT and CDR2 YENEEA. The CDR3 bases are TGTGCCAGCAGCTTAGATCGGCGGGGTTCCTACGAGCAGTACTTC. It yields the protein CASSLDRRGSYEQYF. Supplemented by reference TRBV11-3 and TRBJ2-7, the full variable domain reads EAGVVQSPRYKIIEKKQPVAFWCNPISGHNTLYWYLQNLGQGPELLIRYENEEAVDDSQLPKDRFSAERLKGVDSTLKIQPAELGDSAVYLCASSLDRRGSYEQYFGPGTRLTVT.

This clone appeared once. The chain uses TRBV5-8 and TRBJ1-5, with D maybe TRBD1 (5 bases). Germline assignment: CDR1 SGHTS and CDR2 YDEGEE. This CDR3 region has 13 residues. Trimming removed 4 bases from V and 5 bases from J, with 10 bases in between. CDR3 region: CASSAQGDQPQHF. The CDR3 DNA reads TGTGCCAGCAGCGCGCAGGGAGATCAGCCCCAGCATTTT.

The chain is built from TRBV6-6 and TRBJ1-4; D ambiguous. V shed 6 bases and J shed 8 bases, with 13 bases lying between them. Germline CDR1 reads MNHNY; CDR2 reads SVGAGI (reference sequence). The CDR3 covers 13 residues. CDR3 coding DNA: TGTGCCAGCAGGGATAACTTAGGGGAAAAACTGTTTTTT. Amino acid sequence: CASRDNLGEKLFF.

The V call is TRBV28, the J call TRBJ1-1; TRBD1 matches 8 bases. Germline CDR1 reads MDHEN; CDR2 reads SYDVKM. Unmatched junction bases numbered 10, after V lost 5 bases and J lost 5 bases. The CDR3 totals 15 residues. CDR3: CASSLFGQGRTEAFF. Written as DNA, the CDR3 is TGTGCCAGCAGTCTCTTCGGACAGGGACGGACTGAAGCTTTCTTT. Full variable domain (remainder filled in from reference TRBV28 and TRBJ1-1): DVKVTQSSRYLVKRTGEKVFLECVQDMDHENMFWYRQDPGLGLRLIYFSYDVKMKEKGDIPEGYSVSREKKERFSLILESASTNQTSMYLCASSLFGQGRTEAFFGQGTRLTVV.

The CDR3 region has the DNA TGCGCCAGCAGCTTTCAGGTGAATAGGTTGAGTAACACTGAAGCTTTCTTT. This gives the protein CASSFQVNRLSNTEAFF. This rearrangement joins TRBV5-1 to TRBJ1-1; D uncertain. This CDR3 has 17 amino acids. The germline V and J ends were trimmed by 2 bases and 2 bases, with 19 bases remaining between them. The germline CDR1 and CDR2 sequences are SGHRS and YFSETQ.

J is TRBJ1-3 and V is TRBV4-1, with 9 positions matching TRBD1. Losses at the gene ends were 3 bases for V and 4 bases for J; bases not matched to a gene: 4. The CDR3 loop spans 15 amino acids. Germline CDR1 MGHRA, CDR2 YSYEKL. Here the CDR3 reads CASSHGGTGGNTIYF. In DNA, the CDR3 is TGCGCCAGCAGCCATGGTGGGACAGGGGGAAACACCATATATTTT.

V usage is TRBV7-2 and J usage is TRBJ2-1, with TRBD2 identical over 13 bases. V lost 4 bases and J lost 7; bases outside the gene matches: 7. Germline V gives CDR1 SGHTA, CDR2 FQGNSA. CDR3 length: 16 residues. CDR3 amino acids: CASSSKLTSGRNEQFF. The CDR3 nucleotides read TGTGCCAGCAGCTCAAAGCTGACTAGCGGGAGGAATGAGCAGTTCTTC.

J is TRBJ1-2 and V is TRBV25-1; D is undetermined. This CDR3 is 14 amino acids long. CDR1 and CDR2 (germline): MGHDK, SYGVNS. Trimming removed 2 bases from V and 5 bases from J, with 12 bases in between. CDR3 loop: CASSEIGMGYGYTF. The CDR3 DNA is TGTGCCAGCAGTGAAATCGGGATGGGATATGGCTACACCTTC.

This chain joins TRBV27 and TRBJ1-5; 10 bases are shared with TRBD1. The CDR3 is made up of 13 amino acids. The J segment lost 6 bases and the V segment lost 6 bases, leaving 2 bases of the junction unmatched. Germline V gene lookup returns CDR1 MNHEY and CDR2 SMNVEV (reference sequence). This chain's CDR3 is CASRGQGFQPQHF. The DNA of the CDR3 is TGTGCCAGCAGGGGACAGGGGTTTCAGCCCCAGCATTTT.

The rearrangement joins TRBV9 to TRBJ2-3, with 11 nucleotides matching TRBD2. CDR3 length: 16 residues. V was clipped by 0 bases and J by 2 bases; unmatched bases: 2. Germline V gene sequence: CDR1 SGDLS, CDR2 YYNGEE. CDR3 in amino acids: CASSVEGLADTDTQYF. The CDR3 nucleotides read TGTGCCAGCAGCGTAGAGGGACTAGCGGACACAGATACGCAGTATTTT.

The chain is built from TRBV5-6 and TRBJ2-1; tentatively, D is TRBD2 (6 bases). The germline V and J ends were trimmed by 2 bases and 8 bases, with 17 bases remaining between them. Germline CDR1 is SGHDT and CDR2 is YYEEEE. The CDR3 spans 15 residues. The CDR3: CASSFSGFLVDEQFF. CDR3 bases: TGTGCCAGCAGCTTTAGCGGTTTCCTAGTGGATGAGCAGTTCTTC.

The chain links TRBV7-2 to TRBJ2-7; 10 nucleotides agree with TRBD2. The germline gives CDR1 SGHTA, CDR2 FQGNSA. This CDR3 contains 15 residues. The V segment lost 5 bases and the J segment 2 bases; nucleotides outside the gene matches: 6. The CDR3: CASSPGTSATYEQYF. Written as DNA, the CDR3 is TGTGCCAGCAGCCCAGGGACTAGCGCGACCTACGAGCAGTACTTC. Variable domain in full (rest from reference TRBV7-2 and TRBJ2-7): GAGVSQSPSNKVTEKGKDVELRCDPISGHTALYWYRQSLGQGLEFLIYFQGNSAPDKSGLPSDRFSAERTGGSVSTLTIQRTQQEDSAVYLCASSPGTSATYEQYFGPGTRLTVT.